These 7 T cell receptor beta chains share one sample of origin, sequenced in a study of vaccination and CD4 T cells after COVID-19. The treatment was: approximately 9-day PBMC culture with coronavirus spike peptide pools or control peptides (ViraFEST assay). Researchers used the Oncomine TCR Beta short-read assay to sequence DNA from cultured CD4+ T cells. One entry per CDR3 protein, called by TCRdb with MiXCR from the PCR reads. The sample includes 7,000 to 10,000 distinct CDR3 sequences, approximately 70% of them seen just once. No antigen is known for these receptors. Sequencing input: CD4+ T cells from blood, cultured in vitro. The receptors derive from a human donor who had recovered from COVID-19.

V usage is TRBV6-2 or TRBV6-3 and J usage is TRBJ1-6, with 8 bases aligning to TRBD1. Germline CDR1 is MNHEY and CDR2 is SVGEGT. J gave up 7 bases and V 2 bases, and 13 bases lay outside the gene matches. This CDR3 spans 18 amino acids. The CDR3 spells CASSYILGTGYINSPLHF. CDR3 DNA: TGTGCCAGCAGTTACATCCTCGGGACAGGATATATAAATTCACCCCTCCACTTT.

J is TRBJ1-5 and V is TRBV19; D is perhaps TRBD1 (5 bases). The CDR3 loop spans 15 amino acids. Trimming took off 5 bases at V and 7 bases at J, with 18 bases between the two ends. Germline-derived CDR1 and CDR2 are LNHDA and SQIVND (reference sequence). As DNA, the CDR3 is TGTGCCAGTAGTCCCGGGACGCTCCTGTACCAGCCCCAGCATTTT. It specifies CASSPGTLLYQPQHF. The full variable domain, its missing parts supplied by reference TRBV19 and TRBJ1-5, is DGGITQSPKYLFRKEGQNVTLSCEQNLNHDAMYWYRQDPGQGLRLIYYSQIVNDFQKGDIAEGYSVSREKKESFPLTVTSAQKNPTAFYLCASSPGTLLYQPQHFGDGTRLSIL.

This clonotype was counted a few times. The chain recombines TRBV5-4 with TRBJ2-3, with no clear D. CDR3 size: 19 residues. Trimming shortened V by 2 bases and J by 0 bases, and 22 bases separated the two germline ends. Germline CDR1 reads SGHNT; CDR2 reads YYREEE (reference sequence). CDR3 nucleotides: TGTGCCAGCAGCTTTCTGGGTGTGAAGAGCCCCCGTAGCACAGATACGCAGTATTTT. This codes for CASSFLGVKSPRSTDTQYF.

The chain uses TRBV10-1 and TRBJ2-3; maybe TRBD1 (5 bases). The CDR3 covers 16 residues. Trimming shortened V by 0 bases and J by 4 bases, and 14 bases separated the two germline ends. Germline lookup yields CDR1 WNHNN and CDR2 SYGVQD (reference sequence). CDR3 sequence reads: CASSESAGNWPDTQYF. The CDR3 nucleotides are TGCGCCAGCAGTGAGTCGGCAGGGAATTGGCCAGATACGCAGTATTTT.

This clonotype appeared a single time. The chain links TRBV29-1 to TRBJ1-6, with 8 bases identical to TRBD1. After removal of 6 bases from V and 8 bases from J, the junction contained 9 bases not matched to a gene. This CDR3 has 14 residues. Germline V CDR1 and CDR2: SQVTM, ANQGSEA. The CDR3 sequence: CSVKLTGVDSPLHF. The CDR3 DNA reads TGCAGCGTGAAACTGACAGGGGTTGATTCACCCCTCCACTTT.

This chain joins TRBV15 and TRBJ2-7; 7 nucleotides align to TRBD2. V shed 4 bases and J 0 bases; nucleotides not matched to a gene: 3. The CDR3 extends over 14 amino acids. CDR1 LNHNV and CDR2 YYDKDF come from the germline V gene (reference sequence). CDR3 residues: CATSIPGGSYEQYF. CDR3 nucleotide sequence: TGTGCCACCAGCATCCCGGGAGGCTCCTACGAGCAGTACTTC. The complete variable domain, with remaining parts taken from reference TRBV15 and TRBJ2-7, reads DAMVIQNPRYQVTQFGKPVTLSCSQTLNHNVMYWYQQKSSQAPKLLFHYYDKDFNNEADTPDNFQSRRPNTSFCFLDIRSPGLGDTAMYLCATSIPGGSYEQYFGPGTRLTVT.

This CDR3 is CASSLSGHSNTEAFF. CDR3 nucleotides: TGCGCCAGCAGCTTGTCGGGACACTCGAACACTGAAGCTTTCTTT. This chain joins TRBV5-1 and TRBJ1-1; D might be TRBD1 (6 bases). The germline CDR1 and CDR2 sequences are SGHRS and YFSETQ. The CDR3 spans 15 residues. The ends were cut back, 1 base at V and 1 base at J, with 11 bases in the middle.